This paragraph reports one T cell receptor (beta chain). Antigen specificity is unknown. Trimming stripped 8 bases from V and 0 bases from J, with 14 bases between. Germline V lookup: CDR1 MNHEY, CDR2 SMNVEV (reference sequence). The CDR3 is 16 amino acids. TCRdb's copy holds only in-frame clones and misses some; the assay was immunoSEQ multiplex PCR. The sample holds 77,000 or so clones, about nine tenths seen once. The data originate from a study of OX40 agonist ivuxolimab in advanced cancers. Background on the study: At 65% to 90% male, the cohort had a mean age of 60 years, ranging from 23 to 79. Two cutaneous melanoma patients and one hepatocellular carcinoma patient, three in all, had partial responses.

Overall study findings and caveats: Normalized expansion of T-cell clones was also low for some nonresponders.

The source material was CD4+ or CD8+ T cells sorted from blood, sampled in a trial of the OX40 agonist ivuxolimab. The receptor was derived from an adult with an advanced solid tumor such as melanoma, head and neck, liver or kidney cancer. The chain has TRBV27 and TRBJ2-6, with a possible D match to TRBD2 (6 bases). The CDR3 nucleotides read TGTGCCAGCTCGAAGGAGGGGAGCTCTGGGGCCAACGTCCTGACTTTC. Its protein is CASSKEGSSGANVLTF.